This passage covers 28 T cell receptor beta chains from one sample sequenced in a study of neoadjuvant nivolumab and ipilimumab in lung cancer. Profiling relied on immunoSEQ multiplex PCR, and the TCRdb table lists in-frame clones only, not all of them. Here the sample spans 8,000 to 10,000 clones, under 90% being singletons. The sequencing here drew on tumor tissue, taken after neoadjuvant nivolumab, alone or with ipilimumab, at or shortly before surgery. The receptors stem from an adult with non-small cell lung cancer.

This clone was detected once. The V gene is TRBV6-5, the J gene TRBJ1-1; D might be TRBD1 (6 bases). The CDR3 covers 16 residues. The germline gives CDR1 MNHEY, CDR2 SVGAGI. Trimming cost V 2 bases and J 0 bases, with 13 bases left between them. Here the CDR3 DNA reads TGTGCCAGCAGTTACAACAATCGACAGGTGAACACTGAAGCTTTCTTT. Translating it yields CASSYNNRQVNTEAFF.

The J gene is TRBJ2-7, the V gene TRBV2; perhaps TRBD2 as D (5 bases). V lost 3 bases to trimming and J lost 0 bases, with 12 bases between them. The CDR3 extends over 15 amino acids. The germline gives CDR1 SNHLY, CDR2 FYNNEI. CDR3 protein: CASSEEVQFSYEQYF. CDR3 nucleotide sequence: TGTGCCAGCAGTGAGGAGGTACAGTTCTCCTACGAGCAGTACTTC.

The chain is built from TRBV5-4 and TRBJ1-1, with 7 bases that match TRBD1. The CDR3 spans 15 residues. V trimming: 6 bases; J trimming: 6 bases; junction bases outside the gene matches: 14. Germline CDR1 and CDR2: SGHNT and YYREEE (reference sequence). Here the CDR3 reads CASIMTQGNYAEAFF. In nucleotides, the CDR3 is TGTGCCAGCATAATGACACAGGGGAATTACGCTGAAGCTTTCTTT. Variable domain in full (rest from reference TRBV5-4 and TRBJ1-1): ETGVTQSPTHLIKTRGQQVTLRCSSQSGHNTVSWYQQALGQGPQFIFQYYREEENGRGNFPPRFSGLQFPNYSSELNVNALELDDSALYLCASIMTQGNYAEAFFGQGTRLTVV.

The CDR3 nucleotides read TGCGCCAGCAGTCCCCAGGGTGATAATGAAAAACTGTTTTTT. Translating gives CASSPQGDNEKLFF. This chain uses TRBV5-1 with TRBJ1-4, with D maybe TRBD1 (5 bases). Germline CDR1 is SGHRS and CDR2 is YFSETQ. The V and J ends lost 5 bases and 4 bases respectively, with 12 bases between them. The CDR3 is 14 residues long.

This clone was found a few times. This sequence joins TRBV30 and TRBJ1-4; 7 nucleotides line up with TRBD1. Germline-derived CDR1 and CDR2 are GTSNPN and SVGIG (reference sequence). V lost 2 bases and J lost 5; bases outside the gene matches: 2. The CDR3 extends over 13 amino acids. The CDR3 DNA reads TGTGCCTGGAGTACGGACAGGAATGAAAAACTGTTTTTT. Residues: CAWSTDRNEKLFF.

V and J are TRBV2 and TRBJ2-2, with 9 bases identical to TRBD1. The junction had 4 bases not matched to a gene; V was cut back by 4 bases and J by 1 base. The CDR3 loop spans 16 amino acids. CDR1 and CDR2 (germline): SNHLY, FYNNEI. The CDR3 is CASSARQGGNTGELFF. The CDR3 region has the DNA TGTGCCAGCAGTGCACGACAGGGGGGGAACACCGGGGAGCTGTTTTTT.

The V gene is TRBV11-2, the J gene TRBJ2-1; D not resolved. From germline, CDR1 is SGHAT and CDR2 FQNNGV. CDR3 length: 14 residues. The V and J ends lost 1 base and 1 base respectively, with 5 bases between them. The DNA of the CDR3 is TGTGCCAGCAGCTTAGTTATGTCCTACAATGAGCAGTTCTTC. This sequence encodes CASSLVMSYNEQFF.

This clone appeared a single time. This sequence joins TRBV25-1 and TRBJ2-1; D uncertain. The germline V gene has CDR1 MGHDK and CDR2 SYGVNS. This CDR3 is built from 13 residues. The germline V and J ends were trimmed by 1 base and 4 bases, with 5 bases remaining between them. CDR3 sequence reads: CASSEFGYNEQFF. CDR3 nucleotides: TGTGCCAGCAGTGAATTCGGGTACAATGAGCAGTTCTTC.

The V gene is TRBV18, the J gene TRBJ2-5; D gene ambiguous. This CDR3 has 16 amino acids. CDR1 KGHSH and CDR2 LQKENI come from the germline V gene. V was clipped by 5 bases and J by 4 bases, with 20 bases between them. CDR3 sequence reads: CASSADKRNVGETQYF. CDR3 DNA: TGTGCCAGCTCAGCCGACAAACGTAATGTGGGAGAGACCCAGTACTTC.

The chain's CDR3 is CASSNGRGWGYTF. The CDR3 DNA reads as TGTGCCAGCAGTAATGGGCGTGGTTGGGGCTACACCTTC. The rearrangement joins TRBV6-5 to TRBJ1-2; no clear D. The germline CDR1 and CDR2 sequences are MNHEY and SVGAGI. V lost 5 bases and J 8 bases, leaving 15 bases between the germline ends. The CDR3 has 13 amino acids.

The chain is built from TRBV7-2 and TRBJ2-5, with a weak D call TRBD1 (5 bases). The CDR3 is made up of 16 amino acids. Trimming shortened V by 1 base and J by 4 bases, and 16 bases separated the two germline ends. CDR1 is SGHTA and CDR2 is FQGNSA in the germline V gene. The CDR3 reads CASSLEWAEGAETQYF. The DNA for the CDR3 is TGTGCCAGCAGCTTAGAATGGGCAGAAGGGGCAGAGACCCAGTACTTC. The full variable domain, rest sourced from reference TRBV7-2 and TRBJ2-5, is GAGVSQSPSNKVTEKGKDVELRCDPISGHTALYWYRQSLGQGLEFLIYFQGNSAPDKSGLPSDRFSAERTGGSVSTLTIQRTQQEDSAVYLCASSLEWAEGAETQYFGPGTRLLVL.

This chain uses TRBV30 with TRBJ2-7; a weak D match, TRBD1 (5 bases). This CDR3 spans 12 amino acids. Between the trimmed V and J ends, which lost 3 bases and 3 bases, there was a span of 9 bases. The germline V gene encodes CDR1 GTSNPN and CDR2 SVGIG (reference sequence). CDR3 bases: TGTGCCTGGAGCGGGCAGGGCTACGAGCAGTACTTC. Its protein is CAWSGQGYEQYF.

V is TRBV5-8 and J is TRBJ2-7, with 8 nucleotides matching TRBD1. CDR3 length equals 15 residues. CDR1 is SGHTS and CDR2 is YDEGEE in the germline V gene. J gave up 1 base and V 4 bases, and 7 bases lay outside the gene matches. CDR3 in DNA: TGTGCCAGCAGCACACCGACAGGGGATTCCTACGAGCAGTACTTC. This gives the protein CASSTPTGDSYEQYF. Full variable domain (outside the CDR3, taken from reference TRBV5-8 and TRBJ2-7): EAGVTQSPTHLIKTRGQQATLRCSPISGHTSVYWYQQALGLGLQFLLWYDEGEERNRGNFPPRFSGRQFPNYSSELNVNALELEDSALYLCASSTPTGDSYEQYFGPGTRLTVT.

The chain carries TRBV18 and TRBJ2-5, with D maybe TRBD2 (5 bases). CDR1 and CDR2 from the germline V gene are KGHSH and LQKENI. This CDR3 is 13 amino acids long. V was trimmed by 3 bases and J by 9 bases, leaving 14 bases between them. The CDR3 region has the DNA TGTGCCAGCTCACCGACGGGAAGCTTGGCCCAGTACTTC. Protein product: CASSPTGSLAQYF.

As for this clone: Compared with germline, one end of the junction differs, possibly owing to a read error. V is TRBV7-2 and J is TRBJ2-7; D gene uncertain. Germline lookup yields CDR1 SGHTA and CDR2 FQGNSA. The CDR3 runs to 12 residues. CDR3 in DNA: TGTGCCAGCAGCTTACCCTCCTACGAACAGTACTTC. Encoded protein: CASSLPSYEQYF.

The chain employs TRBV6-5 and TRBJ2-3; D possibly matches TRBD1 or TRBD2 (6 bases each). The CDR3 covers 13 residues. Germline CDR1 is MNHEY and CDR2 is SVGAGI. With 6 bases removed from V and 13 bases from J, the gap between germline ends came to 20 bases. The CDR3 sequence: CASSPGLRGAEYF. Written as DNA, the CDR3 is TGTGCCAGCAGCCCCGGATTAAGGGGGGCAGAGTATTTT.

V and J are TRBV29-1 and TRBJ2-3; 8 nucleotides line up with TRBD2. Trimming cost V 5 bases and J 6 bases; bases outside gene matches: 7. The CDR3 loop spans 13 amino acids. From germline, CDR1 is SQVTM and CDR2 ANQGSEA. The CDR3 loop reads CSVRTGGPDTQYF. The DNA of the CDR3 is TGCAGCGTTAGGACGGGGGGGCCTGATACGCAGTATTTT.

This clone showed up just once. The genes are TRBV6-5 and TRBJ1-6, with TRBD1 matching over 7 bases. CDR1 is MNHEY, CDR2 SVGAGI, per germline. This CDR3 has 14 amino acids. J was trimmed by 5 bases and V by 6 bases; bases with no gene match: 4. CDR3 DNA sequence: TGTGCCAGCAGGCGAGGGACAGATAATTCACCCCTCCACTTT. It specifies CASRRGTDNSPLHF.

The rearrangement links TRBV12-5 to TRBJ1-2; D is perhaps TRBD1 (5 bases). V was clipped by 6 bases and J by 6 bases, with 14 bases between them. Germline V gene sequence: CDR1 LGHNT, CDR2 FRNRAP. The CDR3 totals 13 residues. In nucleotides, the CDR3 is TGTGCTAGTGGAACAACAGGAATCGATGGCTACACCTTC. Its protein is CASGTTGIDGYTF.

This clone was counted a few times. The CDR3 bases are TGCGCCAGCAGCCAAGGACCGGGACAGGTATTAGGTGAGCAGTACTTC. This sequence encodes CASSQGPGQVLGEQYF. The chain is built from TRBV4-1 and TRBJ2-7; 8 bases line up with TRBD1. J lost 7 bases, V lost 1 base, and 12 bases had no gene match. Germline V gene data show CDR1 as MGHRA and CDR2 as YSYEKL. The CDR3 is 16 amino acids.

The chain carries TRBV30 and TRBJ2-1, with 13 bases aligning to TRBD2. J lost 8 bases, V lost 6 bases, and 7 bases had no gene match. The CDR3 is made up of 14 amino acids. The germline CDR1 and CDR2 sequences are GTSNPN and SVGIG (reference sequence). The CDR3 loop is CACRTSGSIHEQFF. The CDR3 nucleotides read TGTGCCTGCCGGACTAGCGGGAGTATCCATGAGCAGTTCTTC.

The chain is built from TRBV4-1 and TRBJ2-1; D not certain. Germline CDR1 and CDR2: MGHRA and YSYEKL. This CDR3 spans 13 amino acids. V lost 3 bases and J 8 bases, leaving 11 bases between the germline ends. Here the CDR3 DNA reads TGCGCCAGCAGCCAGTTCAAGAGCTATGAGCAGTTCTTC. It specifies CASSQFKSYEQFF.

The V gene is TRBV28, the J gene TRBJ1-2, with D maybe TRBD1 (5 bases). The V gene lost 5 bases and the J gene lost 7 bases, with 11 bases spanning the gap. The CDR3 length is 12 residues. Germline-derived CDR1 and CDR2 are MDHEN and SYDVKM. CDR3 protein: CASSTQGGGYTF. Written as DNA, the CDR3 is TGTGCCAGCAGTACCCAGGGCGGTGGCTACACCTTC.

This chain joins TRBV30 and TRBJ1-2; maybe TRBD1 (5 bases). V was clipped by 0 bases and J by 4 bases, with 12 bases between them. The CDR3 contains 14 residues. Germline V gives CDR1 GTSNPN, CDR2 SVGIG (reference sequence). The CDR3 DNA sequence: TGTGCCTGGAGTGTAGCAGGGAGGTTCTATGGCTACACCTTC. Protein sequence: CAWSVAGRFYGYTF.

The chain employs TRBV5-1 and TRBJ2-3; D not certain. Germline-derived CDR1 and CDR2 are SGHRS and YFSETQ. This CDR3 has 12 residues. Trimming shortened V by 4 bases and J by 2 bases, and 5 bases separated the two germline ends. The CDR3 DNA follows: TGCGCCAGCAGCCCGTACACAGATACGCAGTATTTT. It encodes CASSPYTDTQYF. Together with reference TRBV5-1 and TRBJ2-3, the CDR3 gives the full variable domain: KAGVTQTPRYLIKTRGQQVTLSCSPISGHRSVSWYQQTPGQGLQFLFEYFSETQRNKGNFPGRFSGRQFSNSRSEMNVSTLELGDSALYLCASSPYTDTQYFGPGTRLTVL.

This clone was found a few times. The chain couples TRBV20-1 to TRBJ1-1, with 8 nucleotides matching TRBD1. J was trimmed by 10 bases and V by 6 bases; bases with no gene match: 7. The germline V gene has CDR1 DFQATT and CDR2 SNEGSKA (reference sequence). This CDR3 has 11 residues. The CDR3 here is CSAPRGLGAFF. The CDR3 nucleotides are TGCAGTGCCCCCAGGGGGCTAGGAGCTTTCTTT.

CDR3 nucleotide sequence: TGTGCCAGCAGTGAGGACCCGGGACTAGCGGGGCGAGATACGCAGTATTTT. It encodes CASSEDPGLAGRDTQYF. This chain links TRBV6-1 with TRBJ2-3, with 13 bases lining up with TRBD2. The ends lost 3 bases at V and 5 bases at J; junction bases unmatched: 8. The CDR3 covers 17 residues. CDR1 and CDR2 (germline): MNHNS, SASEGT.

This rearrangement joins TRBV5-1 to TRBJ2-3, with D unresolved. Germline V gene lookup returns CDR1 SGHRS and CDR2 YFSETQ. Trimming cost V 0 bases and J 1 base, with 9 bases left between them. The CDR3 covers 15 residues. The chain's CDR3 is CASSLDKPGTDTQYF. The DNA for the CDR3 is TGCGCCAGCAGCTTGGATAAGCCAGGCACAGATACGCAGTATTTT.